Sequencing of this T cell receptor (beta chain) was carried out in a study of OX40 agonist ivuxolimab in advanced cancers. Measured with immunoSEQ multiplex PCR; TCRdb has only the in-frame clones, and not every one. This table holds some 30,000 clones, more than 75% found once. The CDR3 consists of 11 residues. CDR1 and CDR2 from the germline V gene are MNHNY and SVGAGI (reference sequence). V was pared by 6 bases and J by 4 bases, with 4 bases between. The study's findings and limits: Expanded clones belonging to CD8+ T cells outnumbered, on average, those of CD4+.

Concerning this clone itself: Its antigen is not identified.

Sequencing was performed on CD4+ or CD8+ T cells sorted from blood, taken in a trial of the OX40 agonist ivuxolimab. V gene TRBV6-6 combines with J gene TRBJ2-1; D is undetermined. The sequence was obtained from an adult with an advanced solid tumor such as melanoma, head and neck, liver or kidney cancer. The CDR3 nucleotides read TGTGCCAGCAGAGGATACAATGAGCAGTTCTTC. Translated, it gives CASRGYNEQFF.